This T cell receptor (beta chain) is from a study of blood T cell repertoires in COVID-19. About the study: Samples taken during acute and convalescent COVID-19 were collected in the United States, Italy and Spain. Sources were T cells, B-cell-depleted T cells, or PBMCs; the material itself was cDNA or gDNA.

Germline V gives CDR1 LNHNV, CDR2 YYDKDF (reference sequence). V gave up 3 bases and J gave up 7 bases, with 12 bases separating them. The CDR3 length is 13 residues. The table came from immunoSEQ multiplex PCR; TCRdb's copy has only in-frame clones and leaves some out. The table records some 150,000 clones, about 90% of them present only once. This chain joins TRBV15 and TRBJ1-1; unclear D gene. Sequencing was done on a sample of peripheral blood. This sequence originates from an older woman with active or convalescent COVID-19. The CDR3 DNA reads TGTGCCACCAGCAGCCCCATACGGAGTGAAGCTTTCTTT. Its protein product is CATSSPIRSEAFF.